The T cell receptor beta chain described here comes from a study of TIL therapy for anti-PD-1-resistant metastatic lung cancer. Overall study context: Most patients had lung adenocarcinoma. Tumors carried a median about 1.6 non-synonymous mutations per megabase.

Sequencing used immunoSEQ v3. Libraries were sequenced to some 2 million read pairs (survey) or roughly 4.5-6 million (deep). Clones were read by immunoSEQ multiplex PCR, and TCRdb kept only the in-frame ones, dropping some. This sample has tens of thousands of clones, with around 87% found just once. V gave up 2 bases and J gave up 2 bases; unmatched junction bases: 5. The CDR3 contains 16 residues. Germline loops: CDR1 MNHNS, CDR2 SASEGT. Stated time point: pre-treatment sample, taken before nivolumab and TIL therapy. The genes are TRBV6-1 and TRBJ1-3, with 8 bases aligning to TRBD1. This receptor was taken from a person aged 25-80 years with non-small cell lung cancer. The material sequenced was blood, taken at baseline. The CDR3 here is CASSELARGPGNTIYF. The CDR3 region has the DNA TGTGCCAGCAGTGAATTGGCCAGGGGGCCTGGAAACACCATATATTTT.